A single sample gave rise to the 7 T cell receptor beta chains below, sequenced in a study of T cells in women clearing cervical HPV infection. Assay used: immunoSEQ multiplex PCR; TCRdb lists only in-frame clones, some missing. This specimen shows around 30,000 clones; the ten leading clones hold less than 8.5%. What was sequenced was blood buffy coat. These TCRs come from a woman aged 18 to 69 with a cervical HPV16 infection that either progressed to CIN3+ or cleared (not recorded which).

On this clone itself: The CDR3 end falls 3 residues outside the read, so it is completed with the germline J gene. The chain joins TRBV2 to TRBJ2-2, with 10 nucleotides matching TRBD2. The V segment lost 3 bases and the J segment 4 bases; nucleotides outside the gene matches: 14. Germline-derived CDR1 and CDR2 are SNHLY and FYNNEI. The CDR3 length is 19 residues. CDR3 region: CASSEVGAGGPISTGELFF. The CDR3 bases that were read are TGTGCCAGCAGTGAGGTCGGAGCGGGAGGGCCCATATCCACCGGGGAG.

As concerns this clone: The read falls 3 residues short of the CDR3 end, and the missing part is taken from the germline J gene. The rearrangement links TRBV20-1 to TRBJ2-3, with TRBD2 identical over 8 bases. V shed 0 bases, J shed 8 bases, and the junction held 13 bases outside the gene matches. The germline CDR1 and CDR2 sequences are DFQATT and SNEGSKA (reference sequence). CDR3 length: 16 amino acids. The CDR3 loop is CSAREPGSGSYGTQYF. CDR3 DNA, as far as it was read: TGCAGTGCTAGAGAGCCTGGGAGCGGGAGTTATGGTACG.

CDR3 DNA (partial): TGTGCCAGCAGTGTCCAGGGCCCTAGCTCCTACGAG. Its translation: CASSVQGPSSYE. The complete CDR3 reads CASSVQGPSSYEQYF. The chain uses TRBV25-1 and TRBJ2-7; possibly TRBD1 for D (5 bases). The read is 3 residues too short to cover the CDR3 end, so that end is filled in from the germline J gene. Trimming removed 4 bases at V and 0 bases at J, with 13 bases between. Germline-derived CDR1 and CDR2 are MGHDK and SYGVNS. The CDR3 covers 15 residues.

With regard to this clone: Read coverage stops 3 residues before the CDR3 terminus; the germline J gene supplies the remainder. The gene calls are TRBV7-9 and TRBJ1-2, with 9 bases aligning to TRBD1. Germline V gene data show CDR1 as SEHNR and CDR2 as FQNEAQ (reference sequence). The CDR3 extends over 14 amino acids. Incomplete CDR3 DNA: TGTGCCAGCACCCGGGACAGGGAAACAGATACC. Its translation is CASTRDRETDT. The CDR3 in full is CASTRDRETDTYTF.

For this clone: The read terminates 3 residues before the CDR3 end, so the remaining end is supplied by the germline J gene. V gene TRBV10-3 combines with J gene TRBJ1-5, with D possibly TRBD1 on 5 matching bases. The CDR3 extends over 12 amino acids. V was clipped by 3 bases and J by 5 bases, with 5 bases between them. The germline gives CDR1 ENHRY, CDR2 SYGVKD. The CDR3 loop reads CAISEQDQPQHF. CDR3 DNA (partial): TGTGCCATCAGTGAACAGGATCAGCCC.

The CDR3 bases that were read are TGTGCCAGCAGCTTGACTAGCGGGGGTCCGCGAGAGACC. Residues: CASSLTSGGPRET. The whole CDR3 sequence reads CASSLTSGGPRETQYF. The V gene is TRBV13, the J gene TRBJ2-5, with TRBD2 identical over 12 bases. The CDR3 end lies 3 residues beyond the end of the read and is filled in from the germline J gene. V gave up 3 bases and J gave up 4 bases; unmatched junction bases: 6. The CDR3 is made up of 16 amino acids. Germline lookup yields CDR1 PRHDT and CDR2 FYEKMQ (reference sequence).

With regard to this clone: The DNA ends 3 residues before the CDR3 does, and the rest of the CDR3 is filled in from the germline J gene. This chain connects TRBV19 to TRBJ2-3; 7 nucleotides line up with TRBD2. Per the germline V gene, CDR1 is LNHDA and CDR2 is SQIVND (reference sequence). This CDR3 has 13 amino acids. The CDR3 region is CASSIERGETQYF. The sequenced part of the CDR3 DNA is TGTGCCAGTAGTATCGAGCGGGGAGAGACG.